Below, 8 T cell receptor beta chains from the same sample are listed, as sequenced in a study of post-analysis software for immune sequencing data. These receptors are not linked to any known antigen. Unique molecular identifiers were present in the TCR beta cDNA libraries. TCRdb re-analysed the PCR reads in MiXCR, keeping a single row per CDR3 protein. The profile shows about 680,000 distinct CDR3 sequences, around 64% of them singletons. Study results and limitations: Comparison of patients with controls showed 4 to 6 TRBV segments more frequent in patients, TRBV5-6, TRBV5-1 and TRBV20-1 among them.

The material sequenced was blood. The source is a girl aged 2-10 years with multiple sclerosis.

V and J are TRBV29-1 and TRBJ1-4; D is ambiguous. Germline V gene data show CDR1 as SQVTM and CDR2 as ANQGSEA. Trimming left V 4 bases short and J 6 bases short, with 9 bases between. The CDR3 covers 12 residues. The CDR3 sequence: CSVAIQHEKLFF. CDR3 coding DNA: TGCAGCGTTGCTATCCAACATGAAAAACTGTTTTTT.

V and J are TRBV7-9 and TRBJ2-1; 7 bases line up with TRBD1. This CDR3 contains 14 residues. In germline, CDR1 is SEHNR, CDR2 FQNEAQ (reference sequence). The V segment lost 7 bases and the J segment 3 bases; nucleotides outside the gene matches: 6. This chain's CDR3 is CASNRQGFYNEQFF. CDR3 nucleotides: TGTGCCAGCAACCGACAGGGCTTCTACAATGAGCAGTTCTTC. The variable domain in full, with the rest retrieved from reference TRBV7-9 and TRBJ2-1, is DTGVSQNPRHKITKRGQNVTFRCDPISEHNRLYWYRQTLGQGPEFLTYFQNEAQLEKSRLLSDRFSAERPKGSFSTLEIQRTEQGDSAMYLCASNRQGFYNEQFFGPGTRLTVL.

V is TRBV2 and J is TRBJ2-1; D is possibly TRBD2 (7 bases). The CDR3 totals 12 residues. V dropped 7 bases and J dropped 10 bases, with 14 bases sitting between them. CDR1 is SNHLY and CDR2 is FYNNEI in the germline V gene. The chain's CDR3 is CASNEGGREQFF. As DNA, the CDR3 is TGTGCCAGCAACGAGGGGGGGAGGGAGCAGTTCTTC.

This clonotype appeared a few times. The rearrangement links TRBV7-2 to TRBJ2-3, with 7 bases identical to TRBD2. After removal of 3 bases from V and 2 bases from J, the junction contained 11 bases not matched to a gene. In germline, CDR1 is SGHTA, CDR2 FQGNSA. CDR3 length: 17 residues. CDR3 in amino acids: CASSFLPPSGFTDTQYF. CDR3 DNA sequence: TGTGCCAGCAGCTTTCTCCCTCCTAGCGGCTTCACAGATACGCAGTATTTT.

The rearrangement uses TRBV29-1 and TRBJ2-3, with 13 bases matching TRBD2. Germline CDR1 reads SQVTM; CDR2 reads ANQGSEA. The CDR3 contains 16 residues. V gave up 4 bases and J gave up 5 bases; unmatched junction bases: 9. CDR3 in amino acids: CSVGLAGGALVDTQYF. The CDR3 DNA reads as TGCAGCGTTGGACTAGCGGGGGGAGCCCTCGTAGATACGCAGTATTTT.

This clonotype has only a few counts. The chain uses TRBV5-1 and TRBJ1-1; D gene uncertain. CDR3 length: 13 amino acids. Per germline, CDR1 SGHRS and CDR2 YFSETQ. Trimming shortened V by 2 bases and J by 3 bases, and 8 bases separated the two germline ends. Here the CDR3 reads CASSFRRDTEAFF. For the CDR3, the DNA is TGCGCCAGCAGCTTCCGACGAGACACTGAAGCTTTCTTT.

This chain links TRBV5-1 with TRBJ2-1, with D perhaps TRBD2 (5 bases). CDR1 and CDR2 from the germline V gene are SGHRS and YFSETQ. This CDR3 is built from 13 residues. V lost 5 bases and J 8 bases, leaving 14 bases between the germline ends. The CDR3 is CASSLPSGDEQFF. In nucleotides, the CDR3 is TGCGCCAGCAGTCTTCCGTCCGGGGATGAGCAGTTCTTC.

In its sample, this clonotype was seen a few times. V gene TRBV5-1 combines with J gene TRBJ2-7; 8 bases align to TRBD2. Germline-derived CDR1 and CDR2 are SGHRS and YFSETQ. This CDR3 has 14 residues. Losses at the gene ends were 7 bases for V and 2 bases for J; bases not matched to a gene: 8. This CDR3 is CASAPGLDPYEQYF. CDR3 bases: TGCGCCAGCGCCCCGGGACTAGACCCCTACGAGCAGTACTTC. Combining the CDR3 with reference TRBV5-1 and TRBJ2-7 gives the whole variable domain KAGVTQTPRYLIKTRGQQVTLSCSPISGHRSVSWYQQTPGQGLQFLFEYFSETQRNKGNFPGRFSGRQFSNSRSEMNVSTLELGDSALYLCASAPGLDPYEQYFGPGTRLTVT.